This record looks at one T cell receptor (beta chain) sequence and its context. The data originate from a study of blood T cell repertoires in COVID-19. Study information: Nucleic acid was either cDNA or gDNA, and it came from T cells, B-cell-depleted T cells, or PBMCs.

Trimming removed 6 bases from V and 2 bases from J; junction bases left unmatched: 7. Per germline, CDR1 SNHLY and CDR2 FYNNEI. The CDR3 consists of 14 residues. TCRdb keeps only in-frame clones here, not all; method: immunoSEQ multiplex PCR. Found here are 65,000 to 85,000 clones, around 90% of them singletons; the top ten hold approximately 10%. Sequenced sample: peripheral blood. The V and J genes are TRBV2 and TRBJ2-7; 7 positions agree with TRBD1. The sequence derives from a young woman with acute or convalescent COVID-19. As DNA, the CDR3 is TGTGCCAGCAGCGGGACAGACTTAGCCTACGAGCAGTACTTC. It codes for CASSGTDLAYEQYF.